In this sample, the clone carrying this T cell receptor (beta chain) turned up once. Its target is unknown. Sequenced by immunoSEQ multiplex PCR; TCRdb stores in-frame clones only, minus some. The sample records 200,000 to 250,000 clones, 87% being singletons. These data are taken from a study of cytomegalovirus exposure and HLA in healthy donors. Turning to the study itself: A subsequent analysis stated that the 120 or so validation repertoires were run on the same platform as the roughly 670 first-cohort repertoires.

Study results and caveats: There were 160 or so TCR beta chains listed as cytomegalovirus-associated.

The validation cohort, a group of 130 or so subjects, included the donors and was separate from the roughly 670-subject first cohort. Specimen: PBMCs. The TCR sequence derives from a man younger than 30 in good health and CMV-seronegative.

As DNA, the CDR3 is TGTGCCAGCAGGAGCGGGGCGCAAAACAATGAGCAGTTCTTC. Translating it yields CASRSGAQNNEQFF. The chain has TRBV6-5 and TRBJ2-1; 7 positions match TRBD2. The J segment lost 5 bases and the V segment lost 6 bases, leaving 7 bases of the junction unmatched. The germline V gene has CDR1 MNHEY and CDR2 SVGAGI. The CDR3 has 14 residues.